One and the same sample provided the 5 T cell receptor beta chains below, sequenced in a study of molecular identifiers for immune sequencing clone quantification. From the PCR reads, TCRdb called clonotypes with MiXCR, one entry per CDR3 protein. The sample comprises hundreds of thousands of distinct CDR3 sequences, roughly 23% of which are singletons, and 0.78% rests with the top ten. What was sequenced was naive CD8+ T cells from blood, with Jurkat cell RNA spiked in. As for subset: FACS-sorted CD8+CD4-CCR7+CD45RA+ naive T cells. These receptors were collected from a human donor in good health. Some libraries in this study had Jurkat cell RNA spiked in.

This clonotype appeared a few times. The chain links TRBV20-1 to TRBJ1-1, with a tentative D call TRBD1 (6 bases). V lost 3 bases and J lost 5, with 19 bases in between. Germline values: CDR1 DFQATT, CDR2 SNEGSKA (reference sequence). The CDR3 loop spans 15 amino acids. The CDR3 coding sequence is TGCAGTGCTAGTGGGGGGGCGGGGGATGTGACTGAAGCTTTCTTT. Residues: CSASGGAGDVTEAFF.

This clonotype was seen once. V gene TRBV19 combines with J gene TRBJ2-7; 9 bases match TRBD1. Germline V gene data show CDR1 as LNHDA and CDR2 as SQIVND (reference sequence). This CDR3 is 14 amino acids long. With V trimmed by 5 bases and J by 6 bases, 8 bases remained unmatched. The DNA for the CDR3 is TGTGCCAGTAGTGTTGGGACAGGGTTCATCGAGCAGTACTTC. Protein: CASSVGTGFIEQYF.

Ten or more counts support this clonotype. This chain uses TRBV2 with TRBJ1-1; tentative D call: TRBD1 (5 bases). Germline V gives CDR1 SNHLY, CDR2 FYNNEI. The CDR3 has 16 residues. The CDR3 region has the DNA TGTGCTACGTTTGAGGCGGCAGGGAGTATGAACACTGAAGCTTTCTTT. Its translation is CATFEAAGSMNTEAFF.

This sequence joins TRBV30 and TRBJ1-1; no clear D. V lost 1 base, J lost 6 bases, and 9 bases lay in between. The CDR3 extends over 12 amino acids. Germline CDR1 reads GTSNPN; CDR2 reads SVGIG (reference sequence). CDR3 sequence: CAWSGWASEAFF. The CDR3 DNA reads as TGTGCCTGGAGTGGGTGGGCCTCTGAAGCTTTCTTT.

This clonotype showed up just a few times. The CDR3 DNA sequence: TGTGCCAGCACCTGGGCAGGGAGTGGAAACACCATATATTTT. Amino acid sequence: CASTWAGSGNTIYF. V and J are TRBV11-2 and TRBJ1-3; D might be TRBD1 (5 bases). Looked up from germline, CDR1 is SGHAT and CDR2 is FQNNGV. Trimming removed 7 bases at V and 3 bases at J, with 13 bases between. This CDR3 has 14 residues.